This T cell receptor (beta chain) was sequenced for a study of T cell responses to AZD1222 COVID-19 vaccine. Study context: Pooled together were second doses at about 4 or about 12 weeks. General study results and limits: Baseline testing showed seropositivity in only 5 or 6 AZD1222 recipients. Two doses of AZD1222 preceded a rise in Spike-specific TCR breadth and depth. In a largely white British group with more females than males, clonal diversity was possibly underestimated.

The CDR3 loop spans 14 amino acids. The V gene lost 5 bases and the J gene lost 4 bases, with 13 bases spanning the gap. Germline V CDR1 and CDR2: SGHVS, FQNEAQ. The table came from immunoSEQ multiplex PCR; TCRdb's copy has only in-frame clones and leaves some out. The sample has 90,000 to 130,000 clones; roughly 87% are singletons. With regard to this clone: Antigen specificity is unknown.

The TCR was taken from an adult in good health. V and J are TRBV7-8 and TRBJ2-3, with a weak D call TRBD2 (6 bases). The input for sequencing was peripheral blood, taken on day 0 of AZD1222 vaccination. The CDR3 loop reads CASSPRGFADTQYF. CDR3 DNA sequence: TGTGCCAGCAGCCCCCGGGGGTTCGCAGATACGCAGTATTTT.